This TCR beta chain was observed in a study of PD-L1 blockade in urothelial cancer. Looking at the study overall: Patients commenced intravenous atezolizumab, 1,200 mg every 3 weeks, in the mid-2010s. Each patient had 0 to 3 earlier chemotherapy regimens. Blood was evaluated 3 weeks (second dose) and 6 weeks after therapy began.

The V and J ends lost 0 bases and 6 bases respectively, with 10 bases between them. The CDR3 is made up of 14 amino acids. The germline V gene has CDR1 LNHDA and CDR2 SQIVND (reference sequence). Clones were read by immunoSEQ multiplex PCR, and TCRdb kept only the in-frame ones, dropping some. The data hold about 42,000 clones, with 81% observed a single time. The receptor was isolated from a man aged 70 or older with urothelial cancer. The rearrangement joins TRBV19 to TRBJ2-3; D possibly corresponds to TRBD1 (6 bases). Specimen: PBMCs, collected around atezolizumab (anti-PD-L1) treatment. The chain's CDR3 is CASSIDHREDTQYF. The CDR3, as DNA: TGTGCCAGTAGTATAGACCACAGGGAGGATACGCAGTATTTT.